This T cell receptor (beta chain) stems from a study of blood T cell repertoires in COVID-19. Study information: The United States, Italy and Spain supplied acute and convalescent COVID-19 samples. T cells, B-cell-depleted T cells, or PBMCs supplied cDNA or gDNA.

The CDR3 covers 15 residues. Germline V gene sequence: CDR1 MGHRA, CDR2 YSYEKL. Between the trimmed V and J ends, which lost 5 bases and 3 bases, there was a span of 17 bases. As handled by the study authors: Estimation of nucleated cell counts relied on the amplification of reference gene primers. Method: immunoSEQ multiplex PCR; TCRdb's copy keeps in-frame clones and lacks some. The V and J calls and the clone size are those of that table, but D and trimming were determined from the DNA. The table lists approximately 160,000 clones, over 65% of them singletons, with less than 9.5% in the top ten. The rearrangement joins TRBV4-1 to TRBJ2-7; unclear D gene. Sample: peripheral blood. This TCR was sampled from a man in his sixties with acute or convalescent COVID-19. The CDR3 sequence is CASSEARQTSYEQYF. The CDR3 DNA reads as TGCGCCAGCAGCGAGGCGCGGCAAACCAGCTACGAGCAGTACTTC.